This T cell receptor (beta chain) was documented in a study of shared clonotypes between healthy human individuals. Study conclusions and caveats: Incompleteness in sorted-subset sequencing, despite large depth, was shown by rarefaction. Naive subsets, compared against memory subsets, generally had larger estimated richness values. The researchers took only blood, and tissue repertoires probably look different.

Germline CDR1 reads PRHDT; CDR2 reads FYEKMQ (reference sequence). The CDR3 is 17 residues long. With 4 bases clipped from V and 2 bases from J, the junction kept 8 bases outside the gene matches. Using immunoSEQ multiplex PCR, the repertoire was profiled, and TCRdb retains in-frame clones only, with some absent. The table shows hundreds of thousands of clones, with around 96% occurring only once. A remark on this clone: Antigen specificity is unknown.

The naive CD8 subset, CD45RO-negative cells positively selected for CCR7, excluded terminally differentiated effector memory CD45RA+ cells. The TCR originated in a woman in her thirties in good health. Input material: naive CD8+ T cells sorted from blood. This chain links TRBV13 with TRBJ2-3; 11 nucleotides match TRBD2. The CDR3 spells CASSSEGTSGSTDTQYF. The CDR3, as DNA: TGTGCCAGCAGCTCGGAGGGGACTAGCGGTTCCACAGATACGCAGTATTTT. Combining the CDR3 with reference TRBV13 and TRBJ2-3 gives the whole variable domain AAGVIQSPRHLIKEKRETATLKCYPIPRHDTVYWYQQGPGQDPQFLISFYEKMQSDKGSIPDRFSAQQFSDYHSELNMSSLELGDSALYFCASSSEGTSGSTDTQYFGPGTRLTVL.